Listed here are 18 T cell receptor beta chains from one sample, sequenced in a study of chemoradiotherapy in HPV16-positive cancers. Data came from immunoSEQ multiplex PCR; TCRdb stores just in-frame clones and leaves some out. The sample shows approximately 14,000 clones, over 70% of them seen only once. The sample was collected from a patient who underwent chemoradiotherapy. Receptors were obtained from a human donor with HPV-associated anogenital cancer.

V usage is TRBV27 and J usage is TRBJ1-4, with D unresolved. The germline CDR1 and CDR2 sequences are MNHEY and SMNVEV (reference sequence). The CDR3 has 13 amino acids. V was pared by 5 bases and J by 5 bases, with 9 bases between. CDR3 bases: TGTGCCAGCAGTGCTCGATTGAATGAAAAACTGTTTTTT. It yields the protein CASSARLNEKLFF.

This chain links TRBV7-2 with TRBJ1-6, with no clear D. V lost 5 bases and J lost 10, with 12 bases in between. The CDR3 is made up of 13 amino acids. Per germline, CDR1 SGHTA and CDR2 FQGNSA. The CDR3 bases are TGTGCCAGCAGCCTGGTGGCCGAATCACCCCTCCACTTT. Translating it yields CASSLVAESPLHF.

The rearrangement uses TRBV6-1 and TRBJ1-2; possibly TRBD1 for D (5 bases). The CDR3 length is 13 residues. Germline CDR1 MNHNS, CDR2 SASEGT. With 1 base removed from V and 7 bases from J, the gap between germline ends came to 10 bases. For the CDR3, the DNA is TGTGCCAGCAGTGAAGGGTCAGGGTTTGGCTACACCTTC. Translated: CASSEGSGFGYTF.

The chain has TRBV5-8 and TRBJ2-7, with no clear D. The CDR3 extends over 12 amino acids. V was cut by 6 bases and J by 1 base, with 8 bases left in between. Germline loops: CDR1 SGHTS, CDR2 YDEGEE. The CDR3 spells CASTGGSYEQYF. The CDR3 nucleotides read TGTGCCAGCACGGGTGGTTCCTACGAGCAGTACTTC.

The V and J genes are TRBV7-9 and TRBJ1-2, with unresolved D. The CDR3 is made up of 15 amino acids. V was shortened by 5 bases and J by 4 bases, with 17 bases between the two germline ends. Germline CDR1 reads SEHNR; CDR2 reads FQNEAQ (reference sequence). For the CDR3, the DNA is TGTGCCAGCAGCCCCGCAACCCAGGCAGCCTATGGCTACACCTTC. Translated, it gives CASSPATQAAYGYTF.

This chain connects TRBV19 to TRBJ1-5, with a tentative D call TRBD1 (6 bases). The CDR3 totals 15 residues. Germline CDR1 reads LNHDA; CDR2 reads SQIVND (reference sequence). The V and J ends lost 2 bases and 7 bases respectively, with 15 bases between them. The CDR3 nucleotides are TGTGCCAGTAGTATACGGCAGGGGAGCGGCCAGCCCCAGCATTTT. The encoded protein is CASSIRQGSGQPQHF.

The V call is TRBV18, the J call TRBJ2-1; D gene ambiguous. The CDR3 is made up of 13 amino acids. Trimming shortened V by 5 bases and J by 7 bases, and 12 bases separated the two germline ends. The germline gives CDR1 KGHSH, CDR2 LQKENI. Here the CDR3 reads CASSKASFNEQFF. CDR3 in DNA: TGTGCCAGCTCAAAAGCCTCCTTTAATGAGCAGTTCTTC.

This chain links TRBV6-5 with TRBJ1-2, with TRBD1 identical over 9 bases. With 6 bases clipped from V and 6 bases from J, the junction kept 5 bases outside the gene matches. CDR1 MNHEY and CDR2 SVGAGI come from the germline V gene. The CDR3 totals 13 residues. CDR3 in DNA: TGTGCCAGCAGCTCGGGACAGGGAGATGGCTACACCTTC. Protein product: CASSSGQGDGYTF.

CDR3 region: CASSLQAGNNEQFF. In nucleotides, the CDR3 is TGTGCCAGCAGCCTCCAAGCGGGAAACAATGAGCAGTTCTTC. The chain is built from TRBV9 and TRBJ2-1; 7 bases align to TRBD2. The CDR3 spans 14 residues. CDR1 and CDR2 (germline): SGDLS, YYNGEE. V was clipped by 4 bases and J by 5 bases; unmatched bases: 6.

This clone was recorded only once. The chain is built from TRBV19 and TRBJ1-4; D remains unclear. Germline CDR1 LNHDA, CDR2 SQIVND (reference sequence). The CDR3 runs to 15 residues. Trimming took off 3 bases at V and 8 bases at J, with 16 bases between the two ends. CDR3 nucleotides: TGTGCCAGTAGTATGCTCTCAGATACCGGCGAAAAACTGTTTTTT. Its protein product is CASSMLSDTGEKLFF.

This clone has only a few counts. The rearrangement links TRBV7-6 to TRBJ1-5; 8 bases map to TRBD1. V lost 4 bases to trimming and J lost 5 bases; unmatched junction nucleotides: 7. The CDR3 spans 15 residues. CDR1 SGHVS and CDR2 FNYEAQ come from the germline V gene. The CDR3 DNA reads TGTGCCAGCAGCTCAACCGGGACAGGCGATCAGCCCCAGCATTTT. Its protein product is CASSSTGTGDQPQHF. The variable domain in full, with the rest retrieved from reference TRBV7-6 and TRBJ1-5, is GAGVSQSPRYKVTKRGQDVALRCDPISGHVSLYWYRQALGQGPEFLTYFNYEAQQDKSGLPNDRFSAERPEGSISTLTIQRTEQRDSAMYRCASSSTGTGDQPQHFGDGTRLSIL.

The rearrangement uses TRBV7-9 and TRBJ1-2; the D gene is possibly TRBD1 (6 bases). The ends were cut back, 2 bases at V and 4 bases at J, with 11 bases in the middle. Germline values: CDR1 SEHNR, CDR2 FQNEAQ (reference sequence). CDR3 size: 14 residues. The CDR3 DNA follows: TGTGCCAGCAGCTTACTGGCAGGGGTCTATGGCTACACCTTC. Its translation: CASSLLAGVYGYTF. The full variable domain, in which reference TRBV7-9 and TRBJ1-2 provide the parts outside the CDR3, is DTGVSQNPRHKITKRGQNVTFRCDPISEHNRLYWYRQTLGQGPEFLTYFQNEAQLEKSRLLSDRFSAERPKGSFSTLEIQRTEQGDSAMYLCASSLLAGVYGYTFGSGTRLTVV.

The V call is TRBV7-2, the J call TRBJ2-2; the D is unclear. The CDR3 contains 13 residues. Trimming cost V 4 bases and J 1 base, with 4 bases left between them. The germline gives CDR1 SGHTA, CDR2 FQGNSA. CDR3 in DNA: TGTGCCAGCAGCTCAGAGAACACCGGGGAGCTGTTTTTT. Translated, it gives CASSSENTGELFF.

The chain recombines TRBV7-2 with TRBJ2-5; 11 positions match TRBD2. J was trimmed by 9 bases and V by 5 bases; bases with no gene match: 14. Germline V gene data show CDR1 as SGHTA and CDR2 as FQGNSA. This CDR3 has 16 residues. CDR3 loop: CASSIQTSGALGAQYF. The CDR3 nucleotides are TGTGCCAGCAGCATTCAGACTAGCGGGGCCCTGGGAGCCCAGTACTTC.

The gene calls are TRBV13 and TRBJ2-4; tentative D call: TRBD2 (7 bases). CDR1 is PRHDT, CDR2 FYEKMQ, per germline (reference sequence). The CDR3 is 15 amino acids. Trimming shortened V by 6 bases and J by 0 bases, and 12 bases separated the two germline ends. The CDR3 loop reads CASSRGASAKNIQYF. The DNA for the CDR3 is TGTGCCAGCAGTCGGGGGGCCTCAGCCAAAAACATTCAGTACTTC.

The chain links TRBV27 to TRBJ2-6; a possible D gene is TRBD1 (6 bases). This CDR3 is 17 amino acids long. Germline V gene sequence: CDR1 MNHEY, CDR2 SMNVEV (reference sequence). Deletions cut 3 bases from V and 0 bases from J, with 12 bases between. The CDR3 loop is CASSLTGAFSGANVLTF. The CDR3 nucleotides read TGTGCCAGCAGTTTGACAGGTGCCTTCTCTGGGGCCAACGTCCTGACTTTC. Full variable domain (remainder filled in from reference TRBV27 and TRBJ2-6): EAQVTQNPRYLITVTGKKLTVTCSQNMNHEYMSWYRQDPGLGLRQIYYSMNVEVTDKGDVPEGYKVSRKEKRNFPLILESPSPNQTSLYFCASSLTGAFSGANVLTFGAGSRLTVL.

The sample holds one count of this clone. V is TRBV25-1 and J is TRBJ2-7; a weak D match, TRBD1 (5 bases). This CDR3 is 14 amino acids long. Between the trimmed V and J ends, which lost 4 bases and 6 bases, there was a span of 16 bases. Germline V gene sequence: CDR1 MGHDK, CDR2 SYGVNS. CDR3 sequence: CASSGSTGYSEQYF. In nucleotides, the CDR3 is TGTGCCAGCAGTGGTTCTACAGGTTACAGCGAGCAGTACTTC.

This chain connects TRBV10-3 to TRBJ2-2, with D perhaps TRBD1 (6 bases). The CDR3 loop spans 14 amino acids. Germline V gene sequence: CDR1 ENHRY, CDR2 SYGVKD. The V end lost 2 bases, the J end lost 5 bases, and 9 bases lay between the germline ends. DNA for the CDR3: TGTGCCATCAGTGAGGGACAGTTGACCGGGGAGCTGTTTTTT. Protein product: CAISEGQLTGELFF.